This entry describes one TCR beta chain. Its antigen is not identified. This sample was taken from a study of shared clonotypes between healthy human individuals. Assay: immunoSEQ multiplex PCR; the TCRdb copy retains only in-frame clones and omits some. The repertoire includes about 2.4 million clones, approximately 92% of them detected once, and roughly 0.15% sits in the top ten. The donors, healthy adults who were HIV-negative, had experienced no recent acute infections or vaccinations. CD4+ cells yielded CD45RA+ naive and CD45RA-negative memory subsets. Overall study results and limits: Memory subsets generally showed lower estimated richness than naive subsets. Shared across a few donors were around 5% of the naive CD4 clonotypes.

Per germline, CDR1 GTSNPN and CDR2 SVGIG (reference sequence). CDR3 length: 16 residues. The ends lost 5 bases at V and 1 base at J; junction bases unmatched: 13. The chain recombines TRBV30 with TRBJ2-5; 7 bases fit TRBD2. Sequenced input: naive CD4+ T cells sorted from blood. The subset is: CD45RA+ positively selected. The receptor was isolated from a man between 18 and 35 years old in good health. This CDR3 reads CAWAGVGVYPQETQYF. As DNA, the CDR3 is TGTGCCTGGGCGGGAGTGGGAGTGTATCCCCAAGAGACCCAGTACTTC.